The TCR beta chain described here comes from a study of vaccination and CD4 T cells after COVID-19. Study as a whole: Post-COVID samples were collected a median around 100 days following diagnosis, spanning 35 to 161. Overlapping spike pools from SARS-CoV-2 and HCoV-NL63, HCoV-OC43 and HCoV-229E served as culture stimuli.

Germline-derived CDR1 and CDR2 are SGDLS and YYNGEE. V lost 5 bases to trimming and J lost 6 bases; unmatched junction nucleotides: 2. The CDR3 contains 13 residues. On this clonotype itself: Its specificity is unknown.

Once obtained from cultured CD4+ T cells, the DNA was sequenced using the Oncomine TCR Beta short-read assay. TCRdb fed the PCR reads into MiXCR, producing one record per CDR3 protein. Of more than 15,000 distinct CDR3 sequences listed, around 55% are singletons. Described treatment: approximately 10-day PBMC culture with coronavirus spike peptide pools or control peptides (ViraFEST assay). Peptide-pool expansion of antigen-specific T cells preceded TCR sequencing in ViraFEST. Half the growth medium was swapped for new IL-2 medium on days 3 and 7. Sequenced material: CD4+ T cells from blood, cultured in vitro. The origin of this receptor is a human donor who had recovered from COVID-19. V gene TRBV9 combines with J gene TRBJ1-6; 7 bases match TRBD1. The CDR3 loop reads CASRGTANSPLHF. CDR3 DNA: TGTGCCAGCAGGGGGACAGCTAATTCACCCCTCCACTTT.